This TCR beta chain came from a study of shared clonotypes between healthy human individuals. The germline CDR1 and CDR2 sequences are SGHVS and FNYEAQ. The CDR3 is 18 amino acids. Losses at the gene ends were 6 bases for V and 1 base for J; bases not matched to a gene: 13. Donors comprised healthy HIV-negative adults lacking recent acute infections or vaccinations. This clone appeared once. TCRdb's copy holds only in-frame clones and misses some; the assay was immunoSEQ multiplex PCR. In the table there are 1,400,000 or so clones, 98% to 99% of which are singletons. This TCR was sampled from a young man in good health. The source material was naive CD4+ T cells sorted from blood. Subset reported: CD45RA+ positively selected. The rearrangement joins TRBV7-6 to TRBJ1-3; 9 nucleotides match TRBD1. DNA of the CDR3: TGTGCCAGCAGTTTAAGTGGACAGGGGTCTTTGTCTGGAAACACCATATATTTT. Its protein product is CASSLSGQGSLSGNTIYF.